This T cell receptor beta chain is drawn from a study of Ad26.COV2.S vaccination and SARS-CoV-2 variants. Study-wide findings and caveats: Substantial response breadth was reportedly seen for spike-specific CD8+ and CD4+ T cells after vaccination. Vaccinees displayed broader spike-specific TCR repertoires than placebo recipients.

Per germline, CDR1 LNHDA and CDR2 SQIVND (reference sequence). The CDR3 spans 13 residues. The V and J ends lost 3 bases and 7 bases respectively, with 12 bases between them. This clone was counted a single time. The target antigen is unknown. The repertoire was sequenced with immunoSEQ multiplex PCR; TCRdb's copy has only in-frame clones and lacks some. Among more than 400,000 clones, about 92% were seen once, and the ten largest hold about 1.7%. The treatment here: some 20 received Ad26.COV2.S at low or high dose, single or two shots; 5 received placebo; per-sample allocation not given. At day 63 after the first vaccine or placebo injection, samples were drawn. Ad26.COV2.S expressed prefusion-stabilized spike from the original Wuhan strain.

The TCR originated in a person between 18 and 59 years old who received the Ad26.COV2.S COVID-19 vaccine or a placebo. The sample here was peripheral blood, taken in a trial of Ad26.COV2.S vaccine versus placebo. J is TRBJ1-2 and V is TRBV19, with a tentative D call TRBD1 (5 bases). The CDR3 protein is CASSIPGGIGYTF. CDR3 bases: TGTGCCAGTAGTATTCCGGGGGGGATTGGCTACACCTTC.